The present TCR beta chain was sequenced within a study of OX40 agonist ivuxolimab in advanced cancers. With V trimmed by 8 bases and J by 3 bases, 13 bases remained unmatched. The CDR3 is 16 amino acids. Germline CDR1 and CDR2: SEHNR and FQNEAQ (reference sequence). This table comes from immunoSEQ multiplex PCR, and its TCRdb copy is limited to in-frame clones, with some not included. The table records more than 45,000 clones, approximately 86% of them present only once. This TCR came from an adult with an advanced solid tumor such as melanoma, head and neck, liver or kidney cancer. The sequenced sample was CD4+ or CD8+ T cells sorted from blood, obtained in a trial of the OX40 agonist ivuxolimab. V gene TRBV7-9 combines with J gene TRBJ2-1; 7 bases align to TRBD2. The CDR3 sequence is CASLQAGPPYYNEQFF. In DNA, the CDR3 is TGTGCCAGCCTGCAAGCGGGGCCGCCTTACTACAATGAGCAGTTCTTC.